What follows are 3 T cell receptor beta chains derived from one specimen sequenced in a study of T cells in Graves' hyperthyroidism and ophthalmopathy (dated by TCRdb to between 2018 and 2020). Libraries came from multiplex PCR. Sequencing used an Illumina HiSeq 2000. The TCR beta CDR3 regions were amplified from RNA transcripts. A first-round RT-PCR of the TCR CDR3 used the HTBI primer set with the Qiagen OneStep RT-PCR kit. Clones were called with MiXCR by TCRdb after fastp trimmed the public reads at Q25, and only in-frame beta chains were retained. Every distinct CDR3 protein forms one entry, paired with its most common genes and DNA. In all, the sample holds nearly 600,000 distinct CDR3 sequences, and approximately 13% of those were seen once. Of the sample, 5.8% is held by the ten largest clones. The sequenced material came from blood. The source is a woman in her thirties with Graves' hyperthyroidism that later progressed to Graves' ophthalmopathy.

This clonotype showed up many times. CDR3 sequence (DNA): TGTGCCAGCAGCGGAAGATTAGAGACCCAGTACTTC. Protein product: CASSGRLETQYF. The chain recombines TRBV7-2 with TRBJ2-5; D not certain. The CDR3 runs to 12 residues. Germline values: CDR1 SGHTA, CDR2 FQGNSA. Trimming cost V 5 bases and J 4 bases, with 8 bases left between them.

This clonotype showed up many times. The chain is built from TRBV11-2 and TRBJ2-7; 11 positions match TRBD2. CDR1 SGHAT and CDR2 FQNNGV come from the germline V gene. The CDR3 extends over 16 amino acids. J lost 0 bases, V lost 1 base, and 2 bases had no gene match. In DNA form, the CDR3 reads TGTGCCAGCAGCTTAGGTACTAGCGGGGGCTCCTACGAGCAGTACTTC. Protein sequence: CASSLGTSGGSYEQYF.

This clonotype was counted at least ten times. The chain combines TRBV3-1 with TRBJ2-1, with TRBD2 identical over 7 bases. The trim removed 6 bases at V and 8 bases at J, leaving 13 bases unmatched. This CDR3 region has 15 residues. The germline V gene encodes CDR1 LGHDT and CDR2 YNNKEL (reference sequence). The CDR3 reads CASSRIAGWGDEQFF. The CDR3 nucleotides are TGTGCCAGCAGTCGAATAGCGGGCTGGGGCGATGAGCAGTTCTTC.